The 18 T cell receptor beta chains below were found in one sample sequenced in a study of OX40 agonist ivuxolimab in advanced cancers. Here immunoSEQ multiplex PCR was the method, and the copy in TCRdb shows in-frame clones only, minus some. This table holds 73,000 or so clones, 80% to 90% found once. Sequenced here: CD4+ or CD8+ T cells sorted from blood, sampled in a trial of the OX40 agonist ivuxolimab. The receptors stem from an adult with an advanced solid tumor such as melanoma, head and neck, liver or kidney cancer.

V gene TRBV27 combines with J gene TRBJ2-1; 9 bases are a match to TRBD1. CDR1 and CDR2 from the germline V gene are MNHEY and SMNVEV (reference sequence). V shed 4 bases, J shed 6 bases, and the junction held 7 bases outside the gene matches. This CDR3 spans 15 amino acids. CDR3 DNA sequence: TGTGCCAGCAGTTCCCCCGGGACAGGGTCCAATGAGCAGTTCTTC. As protein: CASSSPGTGSNEQFF.

This clone was observed a single time. CDR3 region: CASSSGTSGTGANVLTF. The CDR3 bases are TGTGCCAGCAGCTCAGGAACTAGCGGGACTGGGGCCAACGTCCTGACTTTC. J is TRBJ2-6 and V is TRBV7-2; 10 positions agree with TRBD2. V dropped 4 bases and J dropped 2; count of bases not matched to a gene: 5. CDR1 and CDR2 (germline): SGHTA, FQGNSA. CDR3 length equals 17 residues. Full variable domain (remainder filled in from reference TRBV7-2 and TRBJ2-6): GAGVSQSPSNKVTEKGKDVELRCDPISGHTALYWYRQSLGQGLEFLIYFQGNSAPDKSGLPSDRFSAERTGGSVSTLTIQRTQQEDSAVYLCASSSGTSGTGANVLTFGAGSRLTVL.

The chain combines TRBV4-2 with TRBJ2-3, with 8 bases fitting TRBD2. This CDR3 has 16 amino acids. J was trimmed by 1 base and V by 0 bases; bases with no gene match: 3. CDR1 is LGHNA and CDR2 is YNFKEQ in the germline V gene. The CDR3 spells CASSQEDGRGTDTQYF. CDR3 coding DNA: TGTGCCAGCAGCCAAGAAGACGGGAGGGGCACAGATACGCAGTATTTT.

The chain carries TRBV7-8 and TRBJ1-3; no clear D. Germline V gene data show CDR1 as SGHVS and CDR2 as FQNEAQ. The V end lost 1 base, the J end lost 9 bases, and 7 bases lay between the germline ends. This CDR3 is built from 12 residues. Here the CDR3 DNA reads TGTGCCAGCAGCTTAGAGTTCAGCACCATATATTTT. As protein: CASSLEFSTIYF.

The chain couples TRBV2 to TRBJ1-2; tentative D call: TRBD1 (5 bases). The CDR3 runs 13 residues. Trimming removed 1 base at V and 6 bases at J, with 9 bases between. Germline V gives CDR1 SNHLY, CDR2 FYNNEI. In nucleotides, the CDR3 is TGTGCCAGCAGTGAAGGCAGGGCTAATGGCTACACCTTC. It is translated as CASSEGRANGYTF.

The genes are TRBV9 and TRBJ1-3; 7 bases match TRBD1. CDR1 is SGDLS and CDR2 is YYNGEE in the germline V gene. This CDR3 spans 15 amino acids. J gave up 0 bases and V 4 bases, and 4 bases lay outside the gene matches. The CDR3 here is CASSPGGLSGNTIYF. CDR3 coding DNA: TGTGCCAGCAGCCCAGGGGGTCTCTCTGGAAACACCATATATTTT.

The chain carries TRBV6-6 and TRBJ1-1, with a tentative D call TRBD1 (6 bases). CDR3 size: 13 residues. Germline V gene data show CDR1 as MNHNY and CDR2 as SVGAGI (reference sequence). V lost 6 bases to trimming and J lost 3 bases, with 11 bases between them. The CDR3 reads CASSHRADTEAFF. The CDR3 coding sequence is TGTGCCAGCAGCCACAGGGCGGACACTGAAGCTTTCTTT.

In DNA form, the CDR3 reads TGTGCCAGCGCAAGTGGGCGGCGGCAGTACTTC. It codes for CASASGRRQYF. The V gene is TRBV27, the J gene TRBJ2-7; D is unresolved. The CDR3 runs 11 residues. Germline values: CDR1 MNHEY, CDR2 SMNVEV (reference sequence). The V end lost 8 bases, the J end lost 9 bases, and 14 bases lay between the germline ends.

The rearrangement joins TRBV6-1 to TRBJ1-6; 7 nucleotides match TRBD1. This CDR3 has 15 residues. V lost 5 bases and J lost 5; bases outside the gene matches: 6. CDR1 and CDR2 (germline): MNHNS, SASEGT. CDR3 sequence (DNA): TGTGCCAGCAGTCGGGACAGTCTTAATAATTCACCCCTCCACTTT. Translating gives CASSRDSLNNSPLHF.

The gene calls are TRBV6-4 and TRBJ2-7; possible D gene TRBD1, 7 bases. Trimming took 6 bases from V and 1 from J, leaving 10 bases between them. This CDR3 region has 13 residues. Germline CDR1 and CDR2: MRHNA and SNTAGT. This CDR3 reads CASRPGGSYEQYF. CDR3 coding DNA: TGTGCCAGCAGACCAGGGGGGTCCTACGAGCAGTACTTC.

The chain combines TRBV5-1 with TRBJ1-1, with 7 positions matching TRBD1. Germline trimming cut 4 bases from V and 1 base from J; bases unmatched to any gene: 4. Germline V lookup: CDR1 SGHRS, CDR2 YFSETQ. The CDR3 is made up of 14 amino acids. In DNA form, the CDR3 reads TGCGCCAGCAGCCCGGGACAGCCGAACACTGAAGCTTTCTTT. Translated, it gives CASSPGQPNTEAFF. The variable domain in full, with the rest retrieved from reference TRBV5-1 and TRBJ1-1, is KAGVTQTPRYLIKTRGQQVTLSCSPISGHRSVSWYQQTPGQGLQFLFEYFSETQRNKGNFPGRFSGRQFSNSRSEMNVSTLELGDSALYLCASSPGQPNTEAFFGQGTRLTVV.

In nucleotides, the CDR3 is TGCGCCAGCAGCCAAGATCAAGCGGTCAGGGGGGGAAACATTCAGTACTTC. Amino acid sequence: CASSQDQAVRGGNIQYF. V usage is TRBV4-3 and J usage is TRBJ2-4; D tentatively reads TRBD1 or TRBD2 (7 bases each). V lost 0 bases and J 6 bases, leaving 18 bases between the germline ends. Germline V gene sequence: CDR1 LGHNA, CDR2 YSLEER. The CDR3 is 17 residues long.

The chain carries TRBV29-1 and TRBJ2-1; no reliable D call. Per the germline V gene, CDR1 is SQVTM and CDR2 is ANQGSEA. There are 13 residues in the CDR3. Trimming left V 0 bases short and J 10 bases short, with 13 bases between. CDR3 nucleotides: TGCAGCGTTGAAGATCTTCGGTTCGGCGAGCAGTTCTTC. Its protein is CSVEDLRFGEQFF.

The rearrangement links TRBV7-3 to TRBJ2-6; D is unclear. Trimming cost V 4 bases and J 3 bases, with 4 bases left between them. Looked up from germline, CDR1 is SGHTA and CDR2 is FQGTGA. The CDR3 has 13 residues. The CDR3 reads CASSSGGANVLTF. DNA of the CDR3: TGTGCCAGCAGCTCCGGTGGGGCCAACGTCCTGACTTTC.

This clone was seen more than once but under ten times. The chain uses TRBV19 and TRBJ1-1; 8 bases align to TRBD1. With V trimmed by 3 bases and J by 0 bases, 3 bases remained unmatched. The CDR3 spans 15 residues. Germline V gives CDR1 LNHDA, CDR2 SQIVND (reference sequence). The chain's CDR3 is CASSMTGAMNTEAFF. As DNA, the CDR3 is TGTGCCAGTAGTATGACAGGGGCCATGAACACTGAAGCTTTCTTT. Full variable domain (rest looked up from reference TRBV19 and TRBJ1-1): DGGITQSPKYLFRKEGQNVTLSCEQNLNHDAMYWYRQDPGQGLRLIYYSQIVNDFQKGDIAEGYSVSREKKESFPLTVTSAQKNPTAFYLCASSMTGAMNTEAFFGQGTRLTVV.

The CDR3 sequence: CASSMFINLRAFF. The DNA for the CDR3 is TGTGCCAGTAGTATGTTTATAAACCTCCGGGCTTTCTTT. V usage is TRBV19 and J usage is TRBJ1-1; D not resolved. Germline CDR1 and CDR2: LNHDA and SQIVND (reference sequence). This CDR3 contains 13 residues. The ends were cut back, 3 bases at V and 11 bases at J, with 16 bases in the middle. The whole variable domain, filled in from reference TRBV19 and TRBJ1-1, reads DGGITQSPKYLFRKEGQNVTLSCEQNLNHDAMYWYRQDPGQGLRLIYYSQIVNDFQKGDIAEGYSVSREKKESFPLTVTSAQKNPTAFYLCASSMFINLRAFFGQGTRLTVV.

The chain is built from TRBV7-2 and TRBJ2-3; TRBD2 agrees at 15 bases. The CDR3 contains 16 residues. After removal of 5 bases from V and 8 bases from J, the junction contained 8 bases not matched to a gene. Germline values: CDR1 SGHTA, CDR2 FQGNSA. Here the CDR3 DNA reads TGTGCCAGCAGCGACTGGACTAGCGGGAGGGAAGGTACGCAGTATTTT. Its translation is CASSDWTSGREGTQYF.

The V gene is TRBV5-1, the J gene TRBJ2-7, with D perhaps TRBD2 (7 bases). The CDR3 is 15 amino acids. Germline CDR1 is SGHRS and CDR2 is YFSETQ. Trimming removed 2 bases from V and 2 bases from J, with 14 bases in between. CDR3 loop: CASSFGGGGTYEQYF. The CDR3 coding sequence is TGCGCCAGCAGCTTCGGAGGGGGAGGGACCTACGAGCAGTACTTC.